The entry below describes one T cell receptor beta chain. The target antigen is unknown. The data belong to a study of radiation and T cells in renal cell carcinoma. Study information: Nephrectomy followed 15 Gy stereotactic body radiation by 4 weeks.

Sample time point: baseline pretreatment blood. Stated treatment: 15 Gy SBRT to primary tumor, nephrectomy 4 weeks later. After SBRT, blood was collected at 2 and 4 weeks, plus baseline. The table came from immunoSEQ multiplex PCR; TCRdb's copy has only in-frame clones and leaves some out. Of about 150,000 clones listed, less than 90% are singletons. Study outcomes and limitations: Top tumor clonotypes rose in blood 2 weeks post-radiation, then contracted.

J was trimmed by 6 bases and V by 3 bases; bases with no gene match: 9. Germline V gene data show CDR1 as SGDLS and CDR2 as YYNGEE. The CDR3 consists of 14 residues. This chain links TRBV9 with TRBJ2-7; 7 nucleotides match TRBD1. The TCR originated in a woman in her 70s with renal cell carcinoma. The sequencing used blood, collected from a patient whose treatment included radiotherapy and nephrectomy. CDR3 in DNA: TGTGCCAGCAGCGGATCCCGGGACAGTCGCGAGCAGTACTTC. This sequence encodes CASSGSRDSREQYF.